Listed below are T cell receptor beta chains from one sample, sequenced in a study of blood T cell repertoires in COVID-19. The table came from immunoSEQ multiplex PCR; TCRdb's copy has only in-frame clones and leaves some out. The table shows under 250,000 clones, with 75% to 90% occurring only once. The sample was peripheral blood. Every receptor here comes from a woman aged 70 to 79 with COVID-19, enrolled during active disease. The conserved cysteine and the conserved F or W are not part of the CDR3 here.

J,length,V,CDR3
TRBJ2-2,9,TRBV3-1/TRBV3-2,ASSHTGELF
TRBJ2-1,12,TRBV7-3,ASSSTSAGNQQF
TRBJ2-7,13,TRBV18,ASSPRLVFEGEQY
TRBJ1-1,12,TRBV18,ASSQQGSDTEAF
TRBJ1-2,10,TRBV14,ASSQAFYGYT
TRBJ1-5,11,TRBV10-2,AISSQAGQPQH
TRBJ2-4,10,TRBV9,ASSVGGGIQY
TRBJ1-6,14,TRBV5-6,ASSPHTGQGDSPLH
TRBJ2-3,14,TRBV7-9,ASSFPAGVLTDTQY
TRBJ2-7,12,TRBV6-4,ASSVAPRPYEQY
TRBJ1-4,14,TRBV4-3,ASSQSIAREIEKLF
TRBJ1-2,11,TRBV5-1,ASSSQGADGYT
TRBJ2-1,15,TRBV7-2,ASSPDVLAGVIDEQF
TRBJ2-3,15,TRBV19,ASSMLLLAESTDTQY
TRBJ1-6,13,TRBV7-3,ASSLLAGQNSPLH
TRBJ2-7,10,TRBV7-9,ASSPGGYEQY
TRBJ2-3,14,TRBV6-5,ASSYSGQGATDTQY
TRBJ1-2,9,TRBV7-3,ASGGIYGYT
TRBJ2-7,12,TRBV29-1,SVDVAGASYEQY
TRBJ2-7,14,TRBV6-2/TRBV6-3,ASSRIRQGPAYEQY
TRBJ2-7,13,TRBV27,ASSSDKHIAYEQY
TRBJ1-4,16,TRBV7-9,ASSSLPLPRQLNEKLF
TRBJ1-3,11,TRBV30,AWSVQGGNTIY
TRBJ1-2,12,TRBV6-6,ASTFRGGRDGYT
TRBJ1-1,10,TRBV29-1,SVEQGGTEAF
TRBJ2-7,11,TRBV7-2,ASKREGPYEQY
TRBJ2-1,13,TRBV28,ASSPMGLNTNEQF
TRBJ2-7,12,TRBV30,AWTKDRTGYEQY
TRBJ2-1,14,TRBV11-3,ASSGSRTSPKIEQF
TRBJ2-5,14,TRBV18,ASSPGDLALQETQY
TRBJ1-3,12,TRBV2,ASSVGRSGNTIY
TRBJ1-3,11,TRBV5-4,ASSLRGSNTIY
TRBJ2-1,13,TRBV28,ASSILDRGVNEQF
TRBJ1-2,12,TRBV4-3,ASSQGTGGVGYT
TRBJ1-5,12,TRBV2,ASSVLGADQPQH
TRBJ1-3,13,TRBV9,ASSGLGSSGNTIY
TRBJ2-1,13,TRBV7-2,ASSLFDRTGDEQF
TRBJ1-2,12,TRBV28,ASSAQGVRDGYT
TRBJ1-1,11,TRBV28,ASSLTGPTEAF
TRBJ1-6,6,TRBV7-9,AVSPLH
TRBJ1-6,11,TRBV7-3,ASSLRGGPPLH
TRBJ1-5,10,TRBV30,AWGQLNQPQH